These 13 T cell receptor beta chains came from one sample sequenced in a study of B cell selection in AIRE deficiency (dated by TCRdb to between 2019 and 2020). Library preparation used the immunoSEQ multiplex PCR assay. TCRdb obtained this table from immuneACCESS and retained in-frame rearrangements with V and J assigned. These tables miss some clones; where compared with another copy, unresolved V genes account for less than half of the shortfall, and the remainder is unexplained. This sample lists about 20,000 clones; around 97% were detected once. The ten largest clones take up 0.3% of the sample. Conventional CD4 T cells were sorted as CD4+CD127+ cells. The sample was conventional CD4+ T cells sorted from PBMCs. The receptors were gathered from a human donor with AIRE deficiency.

This chain joins TRBV6-5 and TRBJ2-1, with 7 bases that match TRBD2. Trimming removed 5 bases from V and 13 bases from J; junction bases left unmatched: 17. Germline values: CDR1 MNHEY, CDR2 SVGAGI. The CDR3 extends over 15 amino acids. This chain's CDR3 is CASSPLGGSWVRQFF. The CDR3 DNA is TGTGCCAGCAGTCCCCTGGGCGGGAGTTGGGTTAGACAGTTCTTC.

This clone has a single count. The chain joins TRBV9 to TRBJ1-1; D unresolved. Germline-derived CDR1 and CDR2 are SGDLS and YYNGEE. CDR3 size: 14 residues. V was pared by 0 bases and J by 7 bases, with 13 bases between. CDR3 nucleotides: TGTGCCAGCAGCGTAGTTAGGGATCTGGGTGAAGCTTTCTTT. Its protein product is CASSVVRDLGEAFF.

The chain recombines TRBV14 with TRBJ1-2; possible D gene TRBD1, 5 bases. Per germline, CDR1 SGHDN and CDR2 FVKESK. This CDR3 has 18 amino acids. Trimming shortened V by 2 bases and J by 2 bases, and 21 bases separated the two germline ends. CDR3 amino acids: CASSQLTLWGKTNYGYTF. CDR3 DNA sequence: TGTGCCAGCAGCCAACTTACGCTCTGGGGCAAGACAAACTATGGCTACACCTTC.

This chain links TRBV6-1 with TRBJ1-4; D call uncertain. The CDR3 is 15 amino acids. V was cut by 3 bases and J by 2 bases, with 10 bases left in between. Germline loops: CDR1 MNHNS, CDR2 SASEGT. The CDR3 coding sequence is TGTGCCAGCAGTGAGGAGACCGCTACTAATGAAAAACTGTTTTTT. Protein sequence: CASSEETATNEKLFF.

V is TRBV2 and J is TRBJ2-1, with TRBD2 matching 13 bases. The CDR3 runs to 14 residues. V lost 4 bases, J lost 6 bases, and 0 bases stayed unmatched. From germline, CDR1 is SNHLY and CDR2 FYNNEI. CDR3 sequence reads: CASSGLAGGNEQFF. CDR3 sequence (DNA): TGTGCCAGCAGTGGACTAGCGGGGGGCAATGAGCAGTTCTTC.

This clone appeared a single time. This chain links TRBV7-2 with TRBJ2-1, with a tentative D call TRBD2 (5 bases). The CDR3 is 14 residues long. V lost 6 bases, J lost 7 bases, and 16 bases lay in between. Germline V gene data show CDR1 as SGHTA and CDR2 as FQGNSA. The CDR3 DNA follows: TGTGCCAGCAGTTTGATTACGGGATATAATGAGCAGTTCTTC. Translation gives CASSLITGYNEQFF. Together with reference TRBV7-2 and TRBJ2-1, the CDR3 gives the full variable domain: GAGVSQSPSNKVTEKGKDVELRCDPISGHTALYWYRQSLGQGLEFLIYFQGNSAPDKSGLPSDRFSAERTGGSVSTLTIQRTQQEDSAVYLCASSLITGYNEQFFGPGTRLTVL.

The genes are TRBV18 and TRBJ2-1; TRBD2 is a possible D gene (6 bases). CDR3 length equals 15 residues. Germline values: CDR1 KGHSH, CDR2 LQKENI. Trimming shortened V by 8 bases and J by 1 base, and 15 bases separated the two germline ends. In DNA form, the CDR3 reads TGTGCCAGCACCCCGATGGAGGGTTCCTACAATGAGCAGTTCTTC. Its protein is CASTPMEGSYNEQFF. The full variable domain, its missing parts supplied by reference TRBV18 and TRBJ2-1, is NAGVMQNPRHLVRRRGQEARLRCSPMKGHSHVYWYRQLPEEGLKFMVYLQKENIIDESGMPKERFSAEFPKEGPSILRIQQVVRGDSAAYFCASTPMEGSYNEQFFGPGTRLTVL.

Only one count was recorded for this clone. The rearrangement links TRBV7-3 to TRBJ2-7; no clear D gene. There are 15 residues in the CDR3. V dropped 2 bases and J dropped 0 bases, with 11 bases sitting between them. Germline V gene sequence: CDR1 SGHTA, CDR2 FQGTGA. For the CDR3, the DNA is TGTGCCAGCAGCTTAGAGGCTGTAAGCTCCTACGAGCAGTACTTC. Encoded protein: CASSLEAVSSYEQYF. Variable domain in full (rest from reference TRBV7-3 and TRBJ2-7): GAGVSQTPSNKVTEKGKYVELRCDPISGHTALYWYRQSLGQGPEFLIYFQGTGAADDSGLPNDRFFAVRPEGSVSTLKIQRTERGDSAVYLCASSLEAVSSYEQYFGPGTRLTVT.

With regard to this clone: The final CDR3 position lacks the conserved phenylalanine or tryptophan, pointing to a likely read error. This chain links TRBV14 with TRBJ2-7, with D possibly TRBD2 on 5 matching bases. V was clipped by 1 base and J by 4 bases, with 14 bases between them. CDR1 is SGHDN and CDR2 is FVKESK in the germline V gene. The CDR3 extends over 15 amino acids. The CDR3 coding sequence is TGTGCCAGCAGCCAAGGACCGGGGTTCGATTACGAGCAGTACCTC. Protein product: CASSQGPGFDYEQYL.

A remark on this clone: Germline and junction disagree at one end, which may indicate a read error. This rearrangement joins TRBV30 to TRBJ1-3, with D uncertain. Germline V gene lookup returns CDR1 GTSNPN and CDR2 SVGIG (reference sequence). The CDR3 consists of 14 residues. CDR3 DNA sequence: TGTGCCCGGAGGGATTCCCCCTCTGGAAACACCATATATTTT. Encoded protein: CARRDSPSGNTIYF.

The chain carries TRBV6-6 and TRBJ2-3; maybe TRBD2 (5 bases). V dropped 4 bases and J dropped 2 bases, with 13 bases sitting between them. Germline-derived CDR1 and CDR2 are MNHNY and SVGAGI (reference sequence). This CDR3 has 15 amino acids. The CDR3 region is CASSSGGPITDTQYF. For the CDR3, the DNA is TGTGCCAGCAGTTCAGGAGGCCCCATCACAGATACGCAGTATTTT.

V usage is TRBV19 and J usage is TRBJ1-5, with TRBD1 as a possible D gene (5 bases). The CDR3 has 12 amino acids. Germline V CDR1 and CDR2: LNHDA, SQIVND (reference sequence). Trimming pared 3 bases from V and 9 bases from J, leaving 9 bases between. CDR3 amino acids: CASSIWGLPQHF. The CDR3, as DNA: TGTGCCAGTAGTATTTGGGGACTGCCCCAGCATTTT.

The chain joins TRBV4-3 to TRBJ2-1; D is undetermined. The germline CDR1 and CDR2 sequences are LGHNA and YSLEER. Trimming removed 11 bases from V and 5 bases from J, with 4 bases in between. This CDR3 is 9 amino acids long. CDR3 amino acids: CAGHNEQFF. In DNA form, the CDR3 reads TGCGCCGGACACAATGAGCAGTTCTTC.